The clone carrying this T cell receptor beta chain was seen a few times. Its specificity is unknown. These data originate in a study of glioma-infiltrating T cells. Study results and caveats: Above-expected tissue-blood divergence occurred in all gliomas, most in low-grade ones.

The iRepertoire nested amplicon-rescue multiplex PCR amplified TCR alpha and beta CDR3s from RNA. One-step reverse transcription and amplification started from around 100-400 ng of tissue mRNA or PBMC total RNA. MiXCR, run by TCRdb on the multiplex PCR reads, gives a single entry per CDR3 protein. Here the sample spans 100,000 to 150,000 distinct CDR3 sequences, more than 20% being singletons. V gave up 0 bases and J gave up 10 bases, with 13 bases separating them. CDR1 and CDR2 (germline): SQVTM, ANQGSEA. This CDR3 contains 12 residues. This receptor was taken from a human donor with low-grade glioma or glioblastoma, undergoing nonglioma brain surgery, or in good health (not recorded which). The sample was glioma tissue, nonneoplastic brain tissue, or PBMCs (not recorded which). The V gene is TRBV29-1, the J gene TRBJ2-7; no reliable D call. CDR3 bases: TGCAGCGTTGAAGAAGGTGGAAGTTCTCAGTACTTC. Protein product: CSVEEGGSSQYF.